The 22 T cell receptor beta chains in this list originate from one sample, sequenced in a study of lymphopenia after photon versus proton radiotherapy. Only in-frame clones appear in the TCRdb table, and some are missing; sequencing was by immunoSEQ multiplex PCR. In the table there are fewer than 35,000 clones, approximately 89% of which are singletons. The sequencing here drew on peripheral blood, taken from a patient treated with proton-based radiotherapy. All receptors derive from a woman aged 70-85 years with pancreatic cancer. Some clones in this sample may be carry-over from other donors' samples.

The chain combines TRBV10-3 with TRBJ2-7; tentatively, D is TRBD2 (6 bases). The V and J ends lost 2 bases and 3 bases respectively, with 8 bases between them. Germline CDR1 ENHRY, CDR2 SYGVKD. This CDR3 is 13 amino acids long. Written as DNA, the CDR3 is TGTGCCATCAGTGAGGGACTAATCTACGAGCAGTACTTC. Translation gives CAISEGLIYEQYF.

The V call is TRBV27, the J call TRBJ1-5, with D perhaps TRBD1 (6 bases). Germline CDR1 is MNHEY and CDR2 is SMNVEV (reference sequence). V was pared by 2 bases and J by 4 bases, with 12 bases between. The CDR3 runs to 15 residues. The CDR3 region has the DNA TGTGCCAGCAGTTTAAGTTTTCAGGGGAATCAGCCCCAGCATTTT. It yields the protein CASSLSFQGNQPQHF.

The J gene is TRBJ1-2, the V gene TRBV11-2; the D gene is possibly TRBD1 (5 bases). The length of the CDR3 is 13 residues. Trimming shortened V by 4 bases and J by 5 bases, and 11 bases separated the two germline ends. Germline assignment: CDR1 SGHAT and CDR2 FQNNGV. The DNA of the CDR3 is TGTGCCAGCAGCTCTATCCAGGGTTATGGCTACACCTTC. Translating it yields CASSSIQGYGYTF.

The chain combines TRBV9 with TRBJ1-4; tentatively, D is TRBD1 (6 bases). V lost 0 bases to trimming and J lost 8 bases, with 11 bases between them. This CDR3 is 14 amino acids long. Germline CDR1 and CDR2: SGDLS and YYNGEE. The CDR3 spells CASSVEGQGEKLFF. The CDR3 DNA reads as TGTGCCAGCAGCGTAGAGGGTCAGGGGGAAAAACTGTTTTTT.

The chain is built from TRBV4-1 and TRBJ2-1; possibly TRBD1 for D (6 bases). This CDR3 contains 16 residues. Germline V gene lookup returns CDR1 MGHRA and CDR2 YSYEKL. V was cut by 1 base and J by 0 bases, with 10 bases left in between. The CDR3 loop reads CASSQGLGGSYNEQFF. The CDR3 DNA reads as TGCGCCAGCAGCCAAGGCCTAGGGGGCTCCTACAATGAGCAGTTCTTC.

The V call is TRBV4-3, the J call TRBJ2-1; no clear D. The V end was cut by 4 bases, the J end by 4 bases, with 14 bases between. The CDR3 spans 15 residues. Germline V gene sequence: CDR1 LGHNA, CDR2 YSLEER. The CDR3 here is CASSPHYPRYNEQFF. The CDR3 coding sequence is TGCGCCAGCAGCCCCCATTATCCTAGATACAATGAGCAGTTCTTC.

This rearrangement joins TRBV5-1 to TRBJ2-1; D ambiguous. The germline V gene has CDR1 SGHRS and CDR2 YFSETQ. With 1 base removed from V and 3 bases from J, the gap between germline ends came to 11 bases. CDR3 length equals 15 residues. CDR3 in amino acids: CASSLLPGGYNEQFF. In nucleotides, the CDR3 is TGCGCCAGCAGCTTGTTACCGGGTGGCTACAATGAGCAGTTCTTC.

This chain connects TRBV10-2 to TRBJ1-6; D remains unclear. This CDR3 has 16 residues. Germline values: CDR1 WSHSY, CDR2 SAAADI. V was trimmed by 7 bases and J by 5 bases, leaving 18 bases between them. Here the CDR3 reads CASTAVWDRDNSPLHF. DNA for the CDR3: TGCGCCAGCACCGCCGTGTGGGATCGAGATAATTCACCCCTCCACTTT.

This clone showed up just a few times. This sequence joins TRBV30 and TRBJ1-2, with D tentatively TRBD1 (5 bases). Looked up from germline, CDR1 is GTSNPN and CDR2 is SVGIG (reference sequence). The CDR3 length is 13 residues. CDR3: CVRSQGWDYGYTF. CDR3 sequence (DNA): TGTGTCCGATCCCAGGGTTGGGACTATGGCTACACCTTC.

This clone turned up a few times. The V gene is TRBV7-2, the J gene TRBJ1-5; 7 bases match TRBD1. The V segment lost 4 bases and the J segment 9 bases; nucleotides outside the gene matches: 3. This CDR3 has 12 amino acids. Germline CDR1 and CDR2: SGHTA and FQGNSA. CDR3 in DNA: TGTGCCAGCAGCTCCGACAGGGCGCCCCAGCATTTT. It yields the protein CASSSDRAPQHF.

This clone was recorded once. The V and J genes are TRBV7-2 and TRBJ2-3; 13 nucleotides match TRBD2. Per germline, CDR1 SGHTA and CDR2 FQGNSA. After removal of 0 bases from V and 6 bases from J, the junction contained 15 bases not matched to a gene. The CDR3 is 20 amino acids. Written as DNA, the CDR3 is TGTGCCAGCAGCTTAGCACCGGGACTAGCGGGACCCCTCGATGCCGATACGCAGTATTTT. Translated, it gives CASSLAPGLAGPLDADTQYF. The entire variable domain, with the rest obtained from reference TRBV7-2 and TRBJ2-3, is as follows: GAGVSQSPSNKVTEKGKDVELRCDPISGHTALYWYRQSLGQGLEFLIYFQGNSAPDKSGLPSDRFSAERTGGSVSTLTIQRTQQEDSAVYLCASSLAPGLAGPLDADTQYFGPGTRLTVL.

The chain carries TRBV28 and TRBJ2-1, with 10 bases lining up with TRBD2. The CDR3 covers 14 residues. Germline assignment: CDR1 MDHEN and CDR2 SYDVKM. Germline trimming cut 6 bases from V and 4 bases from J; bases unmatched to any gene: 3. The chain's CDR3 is CASRLAGSYNEQFF. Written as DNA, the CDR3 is TGTGCCAGCAGACTAGCGGGATCATACAATGAGCAGTTCTTC. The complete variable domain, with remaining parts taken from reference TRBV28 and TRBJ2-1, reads DVKVTQSSRYLVKRTGEKVFLECVQDMDHENMFWYRQDPGLGLRLIYFSYDVKMKEKGDIPEGYSVSREKKERFSLILESASTNQTSMYLCASRLAGSYNEQFFGPGTRLTVL.

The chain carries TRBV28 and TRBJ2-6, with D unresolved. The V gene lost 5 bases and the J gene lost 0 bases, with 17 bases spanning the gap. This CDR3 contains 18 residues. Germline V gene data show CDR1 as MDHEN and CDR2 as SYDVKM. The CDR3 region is CASSPPLADLSGANVLTF. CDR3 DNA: TGTGCCAGCAGTCCCCCCCTTGCAGATCTCTCTGGGGCCAACGTCCTGACTTTC.

The CDR3 reads CASSISNQNTEAFF. The CDR3 DNA reads as TGTGCCAGTAGTATAAGTAACCAGAACACTGAAGCTTTCTTT. The gene calls are TRBV19 and TRBJ1-1; D not resolved. Germline V lookup: CDR1 LNHDA, CDR2 SQIVND (reference sequence). The CDR3 runs to 14 residues. Trimming left V 2 bases short and J 1 base short, with 8 bases between.

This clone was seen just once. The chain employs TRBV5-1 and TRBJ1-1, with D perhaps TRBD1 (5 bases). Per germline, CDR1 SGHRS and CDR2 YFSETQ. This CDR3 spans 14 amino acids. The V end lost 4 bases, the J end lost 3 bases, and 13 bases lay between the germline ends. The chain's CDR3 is CASSVRVGDTEAFF. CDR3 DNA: TGCGCCAGCAGCGTTAGGGTGGGGGACACTGAAGCTTTCTTT. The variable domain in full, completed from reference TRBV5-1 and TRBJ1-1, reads KAGVTQTPRYLIKTRGQQVTLSCSPISGHRSVSWYQQTPGQGLQFLFEYFSETQRNKGNFPGRFSGRQFSNSRSEMNVSTLELGDSALYLCASSVRVGDTEAFFGQGTRLTVV.

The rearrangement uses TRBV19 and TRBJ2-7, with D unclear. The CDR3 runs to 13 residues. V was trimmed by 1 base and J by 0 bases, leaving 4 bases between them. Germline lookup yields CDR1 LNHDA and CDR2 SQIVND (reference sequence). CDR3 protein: CASSIGPSYEQYF. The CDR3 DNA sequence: TGTGCCAGTAGTATAGGGCCCTCCTACGAGCAGTACTTC.

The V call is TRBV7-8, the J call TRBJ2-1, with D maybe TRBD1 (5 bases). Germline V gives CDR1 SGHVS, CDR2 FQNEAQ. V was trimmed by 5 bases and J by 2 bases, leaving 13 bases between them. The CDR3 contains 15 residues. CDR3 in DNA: TGTGCCAGCAGCCAACGGACAAATACCTACAATGAGCAGTTCTTC. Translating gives CASSQRTNTYNEQFF. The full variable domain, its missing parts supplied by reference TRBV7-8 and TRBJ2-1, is GAGVSQSPRYKVAKRGQDVALRCDPISGHVSLFWYQQALGQGPEFLTYFQNEAQLDKSGLPSDRFFAERPEGSVSTLKIQRTQQEDSAVYLCASSQRTNTYNEQFFGPGTRLTVL.

The CDR3 DNA reads TGTGCCTGGAAACAGGGTAGCACTGAAGCTTTCTTT. Protein: CAWKQGSTEAFF. The chain couples TRBV30 to TRBJ1-1, with TRBD1 as a possible D gene (6 bases). The V end lost 4 bases, the J end lost 4 bases, and 10 bases lay between the germline ends. The length of the CDR3 is 12 residues. The germline CDR1 and CDR2 sequences are GTSNPN and SVGIG (reference sequence).

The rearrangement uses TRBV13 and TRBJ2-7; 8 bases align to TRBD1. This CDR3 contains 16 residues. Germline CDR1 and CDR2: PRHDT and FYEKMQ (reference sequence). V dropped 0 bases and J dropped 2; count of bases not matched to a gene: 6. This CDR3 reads CASSLGRTGWTYEQYF. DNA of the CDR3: TGTGCCAGCAGCTTAGGAAGGACAGGGTGGACCTACGAGCAGTACTTC. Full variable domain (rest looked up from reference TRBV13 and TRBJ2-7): AAGVIQSPRHLIKEKRETATLKCYPIPRHDTVYWYQQGPGQDPQFLISFYEKMQSDKGSIPDRFSAQQFSDYHSELNMSSLELGDSALYFCASSLGRTGWTYEQYFGPGTRLTVT.

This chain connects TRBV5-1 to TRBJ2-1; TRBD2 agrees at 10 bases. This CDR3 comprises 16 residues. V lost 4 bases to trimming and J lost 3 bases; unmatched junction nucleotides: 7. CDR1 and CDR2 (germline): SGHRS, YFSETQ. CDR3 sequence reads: CASSRLAGGSYNEQFF. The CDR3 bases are TGCGCCAGCAGCCGATTAGCGGGAGGCAGCTACAATGAGCAGTTCTTC.

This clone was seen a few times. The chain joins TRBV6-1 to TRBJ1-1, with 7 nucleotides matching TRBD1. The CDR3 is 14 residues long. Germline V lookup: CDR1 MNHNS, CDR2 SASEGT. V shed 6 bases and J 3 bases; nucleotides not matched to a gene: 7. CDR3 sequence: CASRPTGRDTEAFF. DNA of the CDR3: TGTGCCAGCAGACCGACAGGGCGGGACACTGAAGCTTTCTTT.

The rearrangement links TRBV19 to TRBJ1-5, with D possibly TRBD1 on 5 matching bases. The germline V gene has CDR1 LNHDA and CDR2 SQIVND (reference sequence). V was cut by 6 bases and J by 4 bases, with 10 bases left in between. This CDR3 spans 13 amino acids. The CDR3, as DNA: TGTGCCAGTAGCCTAAGACAGAATCAGCCCCAGCATTTT. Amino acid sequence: CASSLRQNQPQHF.